These 5 T cell receptor beta chains came from one sample sequenced in a study of shared clonotypes between healthy human individuals. Method: immunoSEQ multiplex PCR; TCRdb's copy keeps in-frame clones and lacks some. The sample holds some 2,400,000 clones; more than 90% are singletons and the top ten take roughly 0.13%. Sequencing input: naive CD4+ T cells sorted from blood. Specified subset: CD45RA+ positively selected. The source of these receptors is a man aged 18-30 years in good health.

Details on this clone: Other DNA sequences within the sample encode an identical CDR3. The chain has TRBV5-1 and TRBJ1-1; D unclear. The CDR3 extends over 13 amino acids. V was pared by 1 base and J by 1 base, with 5 bases between. Germline V gives CDR1 SGHRS, CDR2 YFSETQ. CDR3 in amino acids: CASSLLANTEAFF. CDR3 nucleotide sequence: TGCGCCAGCAGCTTGCTGGCGAACACTGAAGCTTTCTTT.

V is TRBV7-2 and J is TRBJ1-4; D unclear. Germline CDR1 and CDR2: SGHTA and FQGNSA. V lost 5 bases and J 8 bases, leaving 18 bases between the germline ends. The CDR3 has 15 amino acids. CDR3 nucleotide sequence: TGTGCCAGCAGCCTCGCGGCCGGGGTCGGGGAAAAACTGTTTTTT. The encoded protein is CASSLAAGVGEKLFF.

The chain carries TRBV7-9 and TRBJ1-4; no clear D gene. With 2 bases removed from V and 0 bases from J, the gap between germline ends came to 7 bases. The CDR3 length is 15 residues. The germline V gene has CDR1 SEHNR and CDR2 FQNEAQ (reference sequence). Here the CDR3 reads CASSLKGATNEKLFF. The CDR3 nucleotides are TGTGCCAGCAGCTTAAAAGGTGCAACTAATGAAAAACTGTTTTTT. The full variable domain, completed using reference TRBV7-9 and TRBJ1-4, is DTGVSQNPRHKITKRGQNVTFRCDPISEHNRLYWYRQTLGQGPEFLTYFQNEAQLEKSRLLSDRFSAERPKGSFSTLEIQRTEQGDSAMYLCASSLKGATNEKLFFGSGTQLSVL.

For this clone: Different DNA sequences within this sample yield the same CDR3. The rearrangement links TRBV5-1 to TRBJ2-7; D gene uncertain. The CDR3 runs to 14 residues. Trimming took off 1 base at V and 2 bases at J, with 10 bases between the two ends. CDR1 is SGHRS and CDR2 is YFSETQ in the germline V gene. This CDR3 is CASSLSPGPYEQYF. The CDR3 nucleotides are TGCGCCAGCAGCTTGAGTCCGGGCCCCTACGAGCAGTACTTC.

The genes are TRBV7-2 and TRBJ1-2; D is undetermined. V lost 5 bases and J lost 8, with 15 bases in between. This CDR3 is built from 13 residues. Germline V gene sequence: CDR1 SGHTA, CDR2 FQGNSA. In nucleotides, the CDR3 is TGTGCCAGCAGCCTCCGGGATGGATACGGCTACACCTTC. It encodes CASSLRDGYGYTF.